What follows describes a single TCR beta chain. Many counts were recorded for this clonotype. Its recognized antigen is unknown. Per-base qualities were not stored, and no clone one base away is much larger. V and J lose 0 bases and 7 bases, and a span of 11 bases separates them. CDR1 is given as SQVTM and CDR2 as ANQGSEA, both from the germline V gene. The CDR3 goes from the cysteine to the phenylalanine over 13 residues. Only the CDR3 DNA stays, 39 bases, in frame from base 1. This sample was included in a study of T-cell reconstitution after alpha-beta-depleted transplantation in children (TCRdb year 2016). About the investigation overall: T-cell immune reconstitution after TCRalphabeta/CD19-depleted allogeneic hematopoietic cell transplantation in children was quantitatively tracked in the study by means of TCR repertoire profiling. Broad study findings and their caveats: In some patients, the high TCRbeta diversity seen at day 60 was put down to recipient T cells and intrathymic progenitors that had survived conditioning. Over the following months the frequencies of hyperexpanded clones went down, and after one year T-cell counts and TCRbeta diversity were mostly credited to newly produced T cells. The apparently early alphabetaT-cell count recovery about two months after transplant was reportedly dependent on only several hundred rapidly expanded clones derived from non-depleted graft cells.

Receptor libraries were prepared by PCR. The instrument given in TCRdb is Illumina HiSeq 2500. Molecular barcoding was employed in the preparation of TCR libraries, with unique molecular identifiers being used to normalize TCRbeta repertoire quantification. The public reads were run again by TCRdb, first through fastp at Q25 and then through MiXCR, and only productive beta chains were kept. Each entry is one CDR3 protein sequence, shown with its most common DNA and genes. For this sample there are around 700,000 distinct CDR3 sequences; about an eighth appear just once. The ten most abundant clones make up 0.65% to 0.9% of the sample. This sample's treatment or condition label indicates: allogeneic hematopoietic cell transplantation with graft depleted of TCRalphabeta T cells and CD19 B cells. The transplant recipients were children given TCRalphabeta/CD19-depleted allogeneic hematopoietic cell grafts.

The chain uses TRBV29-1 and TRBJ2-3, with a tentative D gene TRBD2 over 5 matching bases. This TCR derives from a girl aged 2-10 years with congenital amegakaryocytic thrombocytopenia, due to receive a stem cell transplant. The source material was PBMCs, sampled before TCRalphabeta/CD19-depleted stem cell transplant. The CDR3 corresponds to CSVEDLAGHTQYF. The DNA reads TGCAGCGTTGAAGATCTCGCGGGCCATACGCAGTATTTT.